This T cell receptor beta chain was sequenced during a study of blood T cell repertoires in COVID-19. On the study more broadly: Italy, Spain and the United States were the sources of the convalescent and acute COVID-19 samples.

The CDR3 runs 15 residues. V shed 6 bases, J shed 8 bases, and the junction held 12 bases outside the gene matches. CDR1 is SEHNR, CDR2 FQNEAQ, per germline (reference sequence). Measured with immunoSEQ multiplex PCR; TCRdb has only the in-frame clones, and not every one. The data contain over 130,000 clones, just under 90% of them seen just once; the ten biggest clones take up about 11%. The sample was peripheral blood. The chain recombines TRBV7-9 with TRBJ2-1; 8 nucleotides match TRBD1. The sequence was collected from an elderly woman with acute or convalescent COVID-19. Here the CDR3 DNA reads TGTGCCAGCAGTCCAGGGACAGGCCCATGGGATGAGCAGTTCTTC. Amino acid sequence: CASSPGTGPWDEQFF.